The clone carrying this T cell receptor (beta chain) has a handful of counts. The antigen is undetermined. These data originate in a study of T cell repertoires in cytomegalovirus infection. V shed 1 base and J shed 5 bases, with 11 bases lying between them. The CDR3 loop spans 14 amino acids. Germline CDR1 reads SGHTA; CDR2 reads FQGTGA. TCRdb fed the reads into MiXCR, producing one record per CDR3 protein. This repertoire shows 650,000 to 850,000 distinct CDR3 sequences, about 28% found once; its top ten account for around 12%. The sample here was cultured CD8+ T cells from PBMCs, taken from culture after CMV antigen stimulation. The chain employs TRBV7-3 and TRBJ1-1, with D possibly being TRBD1 (5 bases). The receptor's source is a human donor in good health (CMV status not recorded). Some clones in this sample may be carry-over from other donors' samples. The DNA of the CDR3 is TGTGCCAGCAGCTTAAGTGCGGGGGTTACTGAAGCTTTCTTT. Protein: CASSLSAGVTEAFF.